This T cell receptor beta chain derives from a study of OX40 agonist ivuxolimab in advanced cancers. This CDR3 spans 15 amino acids. The germline V gene encodes CDR1 KGHSH and CDR2 LQKENI. Trimming stripped 2 bases from V and 3 bases from J, with 10 bases between. TCRdb's copy holds only in-frame clones and misses some; the assay was immunoSEQ multiplex PCR. In the table there are about 91,000 clones, 84% of which are singletons. Concerning this clone itself: Its antigen remains unknown.

Notes on the study in general: At 0.1 to 3.0 mg/kg and by week 6, clonal expansion occurred in CD4+ and CD8+ blood T cells.

The V and J genes are TRBV18 and TRBJ1-4; D is unclear. The material was CD4+ or CD8+ T cells sorted from blood, obtained in a trial of the OX40 agonist ivuxolimab. This clonotype was sampled from an adult with an advanced solid tumor such as melanoma, head and neck, liver or kidney cancer. The CDR3 reads CASSPAVTANEKLFF. The CDR3 DNA reads TGTGCCAGCTCACCAGCCGTGACGGCTAATGAAAAACTGTTTTTT.